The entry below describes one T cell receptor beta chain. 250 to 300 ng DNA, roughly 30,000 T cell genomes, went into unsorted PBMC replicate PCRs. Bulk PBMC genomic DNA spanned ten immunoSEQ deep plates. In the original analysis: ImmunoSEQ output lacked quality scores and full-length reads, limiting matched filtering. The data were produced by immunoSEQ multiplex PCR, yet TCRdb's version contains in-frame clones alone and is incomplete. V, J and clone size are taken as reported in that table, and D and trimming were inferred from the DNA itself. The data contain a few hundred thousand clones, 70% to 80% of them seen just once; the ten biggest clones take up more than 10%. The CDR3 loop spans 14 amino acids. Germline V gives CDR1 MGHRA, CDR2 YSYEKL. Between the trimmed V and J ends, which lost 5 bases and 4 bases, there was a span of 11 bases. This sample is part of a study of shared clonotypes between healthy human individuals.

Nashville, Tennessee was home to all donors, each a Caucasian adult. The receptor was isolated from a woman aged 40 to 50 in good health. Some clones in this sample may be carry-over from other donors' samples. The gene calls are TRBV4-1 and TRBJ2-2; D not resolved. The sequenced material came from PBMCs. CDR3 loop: CASSLRALTGELFF. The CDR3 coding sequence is TGCGCCAGCAGCTTAAGGGCCCTCACCGGGGAGCTGTTTTTT.